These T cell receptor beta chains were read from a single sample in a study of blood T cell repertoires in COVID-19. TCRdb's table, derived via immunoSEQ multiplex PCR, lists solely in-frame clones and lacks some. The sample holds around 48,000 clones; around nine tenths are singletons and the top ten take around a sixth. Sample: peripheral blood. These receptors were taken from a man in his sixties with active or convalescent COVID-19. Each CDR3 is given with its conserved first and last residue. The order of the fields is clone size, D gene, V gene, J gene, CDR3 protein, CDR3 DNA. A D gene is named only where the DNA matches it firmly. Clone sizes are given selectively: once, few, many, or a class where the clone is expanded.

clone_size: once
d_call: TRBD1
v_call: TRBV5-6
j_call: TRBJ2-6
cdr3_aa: CASRTGGGGANVLTF
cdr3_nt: TGTGCCAGCAGAACAGGGGGTGGTGGGGCCAACGTCCTGACTTTC

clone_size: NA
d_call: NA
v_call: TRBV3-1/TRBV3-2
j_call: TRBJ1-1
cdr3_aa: CASSQEGRIEAFF
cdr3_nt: TGTGCCAGCAGCCAAGAGGGGAGGATTGAAGCTTTCTTT

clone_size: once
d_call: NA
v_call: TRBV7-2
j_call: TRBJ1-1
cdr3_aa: CASSPHMNTEAFF
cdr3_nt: TGTGCCAGCAGCCCACACATGAACACTGAAGCTTTCTTT

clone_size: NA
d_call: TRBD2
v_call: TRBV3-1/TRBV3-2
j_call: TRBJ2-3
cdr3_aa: CASSSLAGELTDTQYF
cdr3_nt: TGTGCCAGCAGCTCACTAGCGGGGGAGCTCACAGATACGCAGTATTTT

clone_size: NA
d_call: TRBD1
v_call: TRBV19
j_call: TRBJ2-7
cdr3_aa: CASSITGVTYEQYF
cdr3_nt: TGTGCCAGTAGTATTACAGGGGTAACCTACGAGCAGTACTTC

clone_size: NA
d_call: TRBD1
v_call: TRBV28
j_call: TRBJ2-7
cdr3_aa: CASSLGDRVDEQYF
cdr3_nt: TGTGCCAGCAGTTTGGGGGACAGGGTCGACGAGCAGTACTTC

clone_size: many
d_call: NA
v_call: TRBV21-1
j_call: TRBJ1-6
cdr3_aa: CASSKSRVRSPLHF
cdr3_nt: TGTGCCAGCAGCAAAAGCAGGGTACGGTCACCCCTCCACTTT

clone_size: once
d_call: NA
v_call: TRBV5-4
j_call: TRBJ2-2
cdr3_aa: CASSLVGTPGELFF
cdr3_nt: TGTGCCAGCAGCTTAGTAGGGACTCCCGGGGAGCTGTTTTTT

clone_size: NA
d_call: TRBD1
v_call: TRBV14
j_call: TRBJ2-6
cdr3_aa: CASSQEGIGTGLSGANVLTF
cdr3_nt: TGTGCCAGCAGCCAAGAGGGTATCGGGACAGGCCTCTCTGGGGCCAACGTCCTGACTTTC

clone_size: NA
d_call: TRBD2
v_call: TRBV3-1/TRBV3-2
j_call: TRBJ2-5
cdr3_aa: CASSQRGTQETQYF
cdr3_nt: TGTGCCAGCAGTCAGCGGGGGACCCAAGAGACCCAGTACTTC

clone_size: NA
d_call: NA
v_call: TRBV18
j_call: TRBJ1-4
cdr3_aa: CASSPEVNNEKLFF
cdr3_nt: TGTGCCAGCTCACCAGAGGTGAACAATGAAAAACTGTTTTTT

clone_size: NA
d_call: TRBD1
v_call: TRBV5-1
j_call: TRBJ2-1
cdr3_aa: CASSSRRDRVFSEQFF
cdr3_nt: TGCGCCAGCAGCAGCCGTCGGGACAGGGTATTCAGCGAGCAGTTCTTC

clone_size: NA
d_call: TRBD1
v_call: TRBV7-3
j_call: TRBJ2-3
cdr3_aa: CASSLITGGVTDTQYF
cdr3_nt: TGTGCCAGCAGCTTAATCACAGGGGGCGTGACAGATACGCAGTATTTT

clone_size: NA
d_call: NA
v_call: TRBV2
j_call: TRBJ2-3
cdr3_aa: CASSGDTRGGLAQYF
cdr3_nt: TGTGCCAGCAGTGGAGATACGAGGGGGGGCCTTGCGCAGTATTTT

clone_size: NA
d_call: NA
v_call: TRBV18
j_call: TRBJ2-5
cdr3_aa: CASSPYEGVRETQYF
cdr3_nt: TGTGCCAGCTCACCTTACGAGGGGGTTAGAGAGACCCAGTACTTC

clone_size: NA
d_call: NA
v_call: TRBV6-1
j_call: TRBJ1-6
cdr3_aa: CASSEFGRESSYNSPLHF
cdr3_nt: TGTGCCAGCAGTGAGTTTGGACGGGAGAGCTCCTATAATTCACCCCTCCACTTT

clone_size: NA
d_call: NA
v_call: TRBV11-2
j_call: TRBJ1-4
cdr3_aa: CASSLGVLRGFDEKLFF
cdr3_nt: TGTGCCAGCAGCTTAGGGGTACTCAGGGGATTTGATGAAAAACTGTTTTTT

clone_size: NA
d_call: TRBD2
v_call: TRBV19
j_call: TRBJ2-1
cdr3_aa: CASSVLIAGAGNEQFF
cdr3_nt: TGTGCCAGTAGTGTCCTTATAGCGGGGGCCGGAAATGAGCAGTTCTTC

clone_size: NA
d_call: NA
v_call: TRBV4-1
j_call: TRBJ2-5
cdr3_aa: CASSQDGTRETQYF
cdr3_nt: TGCGCCAGCAGCCAAGATGGCACCAGAGAGACCCAGTACTTC

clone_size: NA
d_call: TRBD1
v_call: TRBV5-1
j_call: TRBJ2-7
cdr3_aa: CASSSSDRGDHEQYF
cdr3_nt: TGCGCCAGCAGCTCATCGGACAGGGGAGATCACGAGCAGTACTTC

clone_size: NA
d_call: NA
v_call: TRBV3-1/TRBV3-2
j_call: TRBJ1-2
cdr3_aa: CASTSGTPNYGYTF
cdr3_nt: TGTGCCAGCACCTCCGGGACACCCAACTATGGCTACACCTTC

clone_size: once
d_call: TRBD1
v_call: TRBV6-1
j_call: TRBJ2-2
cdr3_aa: CASSEAGQGAGELFF
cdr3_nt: TGTGCCAGCAGTGAAGCGGGCCAGGGGGCCGGGGAGCTGTTTTTT

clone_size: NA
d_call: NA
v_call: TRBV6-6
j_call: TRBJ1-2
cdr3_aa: CASSSPREIGYGYTF
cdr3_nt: TGTGCCAGCAGTTCGCCCAGGGAAATTGGCTATGGCTACACCTTC

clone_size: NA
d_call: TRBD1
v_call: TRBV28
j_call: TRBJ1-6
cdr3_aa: CASSLWDDRVGSSYNSPLHF
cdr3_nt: TGTGCCAGCAGTTTATGGGACGACAGGGTTGGGAGCTCCTATAATTCACCCCTCCACTTT

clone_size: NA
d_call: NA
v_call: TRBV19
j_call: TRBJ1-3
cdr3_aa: CASSQDRGNTIYF
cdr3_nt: TGTGCCAGTAGTCAAGACAGGGGAAACACCATATATTTT

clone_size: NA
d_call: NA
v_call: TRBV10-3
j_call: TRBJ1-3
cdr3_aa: CAISDLTQTSSGNTIYF
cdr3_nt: TGTGCCATCAGTGACTTGACACAGACGAGCTCTGGAAACACCATATATTTT

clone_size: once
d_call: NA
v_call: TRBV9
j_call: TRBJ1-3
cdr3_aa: CASSGGGPGPGNTIYF
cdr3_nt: TGTGCCAGCAGCGGGGGGGGCCCAGGCCCTGGAAACACCATATATTTT

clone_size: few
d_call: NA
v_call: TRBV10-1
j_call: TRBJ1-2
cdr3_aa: CASSGPDRHWYGYTF
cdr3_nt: TGCGCCAGCAGTGGACCTGACAGACACTGGTATGGCTACACCTTC

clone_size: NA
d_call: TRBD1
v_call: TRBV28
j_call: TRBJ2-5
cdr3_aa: CASSPNRGSVETQYF
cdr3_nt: TGTGCCAGCAGTCCGAACAGGGGCTCGGTCGAGACCCAGTACTTC

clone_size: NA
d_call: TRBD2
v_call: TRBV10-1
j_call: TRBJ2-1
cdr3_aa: CASSGGLDNEQFF
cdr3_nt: TGCGCCAGTAGCGGGGGCCTAGATAATGAGCAGTTCTTC

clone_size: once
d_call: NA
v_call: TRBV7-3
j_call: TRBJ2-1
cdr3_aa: CASSLNRDNEQFF
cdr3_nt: TGTGCCAGCAGCTTAAACAGAGACAATGAGCAGTTCTTC

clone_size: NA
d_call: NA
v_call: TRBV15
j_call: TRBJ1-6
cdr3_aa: CATSRAGRGSPLHF
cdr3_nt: TGTGCCACCAGCAGAGCGGGGAGAGGATCACCCCTCCACTTT